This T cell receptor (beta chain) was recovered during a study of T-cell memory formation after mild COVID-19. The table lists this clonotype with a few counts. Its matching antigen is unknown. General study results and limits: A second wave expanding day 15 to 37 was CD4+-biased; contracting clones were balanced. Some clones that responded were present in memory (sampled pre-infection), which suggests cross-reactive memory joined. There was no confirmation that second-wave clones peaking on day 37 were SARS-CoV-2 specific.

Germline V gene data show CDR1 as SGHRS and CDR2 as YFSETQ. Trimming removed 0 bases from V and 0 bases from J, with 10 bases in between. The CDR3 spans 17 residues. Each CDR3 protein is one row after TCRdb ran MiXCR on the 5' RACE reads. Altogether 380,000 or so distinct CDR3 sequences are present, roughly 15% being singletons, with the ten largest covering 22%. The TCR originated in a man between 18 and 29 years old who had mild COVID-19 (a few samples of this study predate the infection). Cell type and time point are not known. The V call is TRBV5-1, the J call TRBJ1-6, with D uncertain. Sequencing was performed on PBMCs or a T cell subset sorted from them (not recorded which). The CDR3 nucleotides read TGCGCCAGCAGCTTGGATCGGCCGAGCTCCTATAATTCACCCCTCCACTTT. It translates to CASSLDRPSSYNSPLHF.